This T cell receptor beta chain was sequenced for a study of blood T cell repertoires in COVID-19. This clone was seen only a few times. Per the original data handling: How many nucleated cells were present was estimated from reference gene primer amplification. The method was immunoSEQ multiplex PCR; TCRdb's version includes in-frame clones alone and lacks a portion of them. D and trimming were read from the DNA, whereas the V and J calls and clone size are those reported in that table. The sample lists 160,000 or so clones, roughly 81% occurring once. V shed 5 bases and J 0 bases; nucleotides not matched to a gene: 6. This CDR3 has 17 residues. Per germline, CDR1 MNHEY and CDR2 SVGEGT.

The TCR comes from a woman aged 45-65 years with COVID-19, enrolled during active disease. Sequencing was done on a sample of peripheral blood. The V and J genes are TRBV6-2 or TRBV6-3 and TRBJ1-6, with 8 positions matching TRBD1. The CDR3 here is CASSTRDRSSYNSPLHF. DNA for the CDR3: TGTGCCAGCAGTACCCGGGACAGGAGCTCCTATAATTCACCCCTCCACTTT.